Listed here are 5 T cell receptor beta chains from one sample, sequenced in a study of beta chain features in type 1 diabetes. TCRB transcripts that were expressed got sequenced, as all of the isolated RNA had been reverse transcribed. Assay used: immunoSEQ multiplex PCR; TCRdb lists only in-frame clones, some missing. Of around 310,000 clones listed, roughly 11% are singletons. Sequenced sample: naive CD4+ T cells from blood. The receptors shown here come from a woman aged 30 to 39 in good health.

The chain couples TRBV7-6 to TRBJ2-1; 7 bases map to TRBD1. This CDR3 is 13 amino acids long. V lost 5 bases to trimming and J lost 5 bases; unmatched junction nucleotides: 3. Germline V gene lookup returns CDR1 SGHVS and CDR2 FNYEAQ. CDR3 DNA sequence: TGTGCCAGCAGCCTAGGGACAGACAATGAGCAGTTCTTC. It encodes CASSLGTDNEQFF. Full variable domain (outside the CDR3, taken from reference TRBV7-6 and TRBJ2-1): GAGVSQSPRYKVTKRGQDVALRCDPISGHVSLYWYRQALGQGPEFLTYFNYEAQQDKSGLPNDRFSAERPEGSISTLTIQRTEQRDSAMYRCASSLGTDNEQFFGPGTRLTVL.

This clone was recorded a few times. The chain employs TRBV5-1 and TRBJ2-7; 7 bases line up with TRBD1. Germline V gene sequence: CDR1 SGHRS, CDR2 YFSETQ. The CDR3 covers 13 residues. J lost 6 bases, V lost 3 bases, and 6 bases had no gene match. The CDR3 DNA is TGCGCCAGCAGCTCCTGGACAGGCGGCGAGCAGTACTTC. This gives the protein CASSSWTGGEQYF. Looking up the rest from reference TRBV5-1 and TRBJ2-7 gives the full variable domain: KAGVTQTPRYLIKTRGQQVTLSCSPISGHRSVSWYQQTPGQGLQFLFEYFSETQRNKGNFPGRFSGRQFSNSRSEMNVSTLELGDSALYLCASSSWTGGEQYFGPGTRLTVT.

This clone appeared a few times. This rearrangement joins TRBV28 to TRBJ1-5, with D unresolved. Germline values: CDR1 MDHEN, CDR2 SYDVKM. The CDR3 sequence is 14 residues long. Trimming stripped 1 base from V and 5 bases from J, with 9 bases between. CDR3: CASSLFRADQPQHF. CDR3 nucleotides: TGTGCCAGCAGTTTATTCCGAGCGGATCAGCCCCAGCATTTT. Based on the CDR3 plus reference TRBV28 and TRBJ1-5, the full variable domain is DVKVTQSSRYLVKRTGEKVFLECVQDMDHENMFWYRQDPGLGLRLIYFSYDVKMKEKGDIPEGYSVSREKKERFSLILESASTNQTSMYLCASSLFRADQPQHFGDGTRLSIL.

This clone has more than one count but fewer than ten. The chain joins TRBV15 to TRBJ2-1; 10 positions match TRBD2. This CDR3 is built from 15 residues. The V gene end was trimmed by 0 bases and the J gene end by 5 bases; junction bases not matched to a gene: 1. Germline loops: CDR1 LNHNV, CDR2 YYDKDF (reference sequence). CDR3 amino acids: CATSRELAGDNEQFF. CDR3 nucleotide sequence: TGTGCCACCAGCAGAGAGCTAGCGGGAGACAATGAGCAGTTCTTC. Based on the CDR3 plus reference TRBV15 and TRBJ2-1, the full variable domain is DAMVIQNPRYQVTQFGKPVTLSCSQTLNHNVMYWYQQKSSQAPKLLFHYYDKDFNNEADTPDNFQSRRPNTSFCFLDIRSPGLGDTAMYLCATSRELAGDNEQFFGPGTRLTVL.

This clone was seen a few times. The chain links TRBV4-2 to TRBJ2-1; 9 bases match TRBD2. J gave up 4 bases and V 4 bases, and 5 bases lay outside the gene matches. CDR1 is LGHNA and CDR2 is YNFKEQ in the germline V gene. This CDR3 region has 15 residues. CDR3 amino acids: CASSRSSGGYNEQFF. The CDR3 DNA is TGTGCCAGCAGCCGGAGTAGCGGGGGATACAATGAGCAGTTCTTC.